A selection of T cell receptor beta chains follows, all from one sample in a study of post-analysis software for immune sequencing data. TCRdb reanalysed the PCR reads using MiXCR and keeps one entry per CDR3 protein. The table has hundreds of thousands of distinct CDR3 sequences, around 64% seen once. Material for sequencing was blood. The receptors come from a girl aged 2 to 9 with multiple sclerosis. CDR3s include the opening cysteine and the closing phenylalanine or tryptophan. The D gene is left open where the match is weak. Clone sizes are given selectively: once, few, many, or a class where the clone is expanded.

CDR3nt: TGTGCCAGCAGCCTAGCGGGAGGAGGGTCCTACGAGCAGTACTTC
CDR3aa: CASSLAGGGSYEQYF
j_gene: TRBJ2-7
len: 15
d_gene: TRBD2
abundance: NA
v_gene: TRBV12-3/TRBV12-4

CDR3nt: TGCAGTGCTAGAGGGACTACTTACAATGAGCAGTTCTTC
CDR3aa: CSARGTTYNEQFF
j_gene: TRBJ2-1
len: 13
d_gene: NA
abundance: NA
v_gene: TRBV20-1

CDR3nt: TGTGCCATCAGACCATCTGACAGGGAAGGAGAGACCCAGTACTTC
CDR3aa: CAIRPSDREGETQYF
j_gene: TRBJ2-5
len: 15
d_gene: TRBD1
abundance: NA
v_gene: TRBV10-3

CDR3nt: TGTGCCACCAGCAGGCCGGGACAGTACAATGAGCAGTTCTTC
CDR3aa: CATSRPGQYNEQFF
j_gene: TRBJ2-1
len: 14
d_gene: TRBD1
abundance: NA
v_gene: TRBV15

CDR3nt: TGTGCCAGCAGCGTCGGACGTAATGAAAAACTGTTTTTT
CDR3aa: CASSVGRNEKLFF
j_gene: TRBJ1-4
len: 13
d_gene: NA
abundance: NA
v_gene: TRBV7-8

CDR3nt: TGCAGTGCTAGAGACCGACTAGCGCAACGCACAGATACGCAGTATTTT
CDR3aa: CSARDRLAQRTDTQYF
j_gene: TRBJ2-3
len: 16
d_gene: TRBD2
abundance: NA
v_gene: TRBV20-1

CDR3nt: TGTGCCAGCAGTGAAGGAGCGGGGGAAAACATTCAGTACTTC
CDR3aa: CASSEGAGENIQYF
j_gene: TRBJ2-4
len: 14
d_gene: TRBD2
abundance: NA
v_gene: TRBV2

CDR3nt: TGTGCCAGCAGCCAAGCCGCCAGCTACAATGAGCAGTTCTTC
CDR3aa: CASSQAASYNEQFF
j_gene: TRBJ2-1
len: 14
d_gene: NA
abundance: few
v_gene: TRBV3-1

CDR3nt: TGCGCCAGCAGCCAGCAAAGCGAGAGGGAGCAGTTCTTC
CDR3aa: CASSQQSEREQFF
j_gene: TRBJ2-1
len: 13
d_gene: NA
abundance: NA
v_gene: TRBV4-3

CDR3nt: TGCGCCAGCAGCCCGACTAGTATCATCATGGGTGAGCAGTTCTTC
CDR3aa: CASSPTSIIMGEQFF
j_gene: TRBJ2-1
len: 15
d_gene: NA
abundance: NA
v_gene: TRBV5-1

CDR3nt: TGTGCCAGCAGCTTGGTGGCTAGCGGATCTAGCACAGATACGCAGTATTTT
CDR3aa: CASSLVASGSSTDTQYF
j_gene: TRBJ2-3
len: 17
d_gene: TRBD2
abundance: NA
v_gene: TRBV5-6

CDR3nt: TGTGCCAGCACCCTGGACCCTGGGACACAAGAGACCCAGTACTTC
CDR3aa: CASTLDPGTQETQYF
j_gene: TRBJ2-5
len: 15
d_gene: NA
abundance: NA
v_gene: TRBV2

CDR3nt: TGCAGTGCTCTCAACTCCGGGACAGGGAATTCCTACGAGCAGTACTTC
CDR3aa: CSALNSGTGNSYEQYF
j_gene: TRBJ2-7
len: 16
d_gene: TRBD1
abundance: NA
v_gene: TRBV20-1

CDR3nt: TGTGCCATCAGTGCGGGGCAAACTAGCGGGACCAGCACAGATACGCAGTATTTT
CDR3aa: CAISAGQTSGTSTDTQYF
j_gene: TRBJ2-3
len: 18
d_gene: TRBD2
abundance: few
v_gene: TRBV10-3

CDR3nt: TGTGCCAGCAGCCCGGGCCTTACTAGCACAGATACGCAGTATTTT
CDR3aa: CASSPGLTSTDTQYF
j_gene: TRBJ2-3
len: 15
d_gene: NA
abundance: NA
v_gene: TRBV7-2